The entry below gives a single TCR beta chain sequence along with its context. As yet, its antigen is unknown. V lost 2 bases and J 6 bases, leaving 13 bases between the germline ends. CDR3 length equals 13 residues. Germline assignment: CDR1 GTSNPN and CDR2 SVGIG (reference sequence). This specimen belongs to a study of graft-versus-host responses after intestinal transplantation. Looking at the study overall: Each patient got anti-thymocyte globulin induction, then tacrolimus and steroids for around three years.

Measured with immunoSEQ multiplex PCR; TCRdb has only the in-frame clones, and not every one. The sample holds about 59,000 clones, 94% seen once. Study conclusions and caveats: Declining HvG levels early post-transplant were linked to peak circulating GvH clone levels. Analysis identified GvH clones in recipient marrow, with some appearing first in ileum or blood.

This chain connects TRBV30 to TRBJ1-2, with a possible D match to TRBD1 (6 bases). This receptor was taken from a human donor who was the organ donor for an intestinal transplant. The material sequenced was unstimulated CD4+ T cells sorted from spleen or lymph node cells, taken before transplant. The CDR3 DNA follows: TGTGCCTGGAGTCAGGGGCGGTATGATGGCTACACCTTC. Residues: CAWSQGRYDGYTF.